The 30 T cell receptor beta chains in this list originate from one sample, sequenced in a study of CD4 T cells in relation to SARS-CoV-2 and coronaviruses. Antigens of these TCRs are unknown. Some clones are missing from TCRdb's copy, which holds only in-frame ones; the method was immunoSEQ multiplex PCR. Of 41,000 or so clones listed, about four fifths are singletons. The sequencing input was naive CD4+ T cells from PBMCs, cultured in vitro. Specified subset: naive CD4+ T cells isolated by negative enrichment. These receptor sequences come from an adult with COVID-19.

The chain uses TRBV28 and TRBJ1-6, with D possibly TRBD1 on 5 matching bases. CDR1 is MDHEN and CDR2 is SYDVKM in the germline V gene. The V end lost 3 bases, the J end lost 0 bases, and 9 bases lay between the germline ends. This CDR3 spans 16 amino acids. The CDR3 loop is CASSLIGTSYNSPLHF. The CDR3 DNA sequence: TGTGCCAGCAGTTTGATTGGGACCTCCTATAATTCACCCCTCCACTTT.

The chain joins TRBV4-3 to TRBJ1-3, with D tentatively TRBD1 (6 bases). Trimming took 1 base from V and 2 from J, leaving 9 bases between them. This CDR3 is 15 amino acids long. Germline CDR1 reads LGHNA; CDR2 reads YSLEER. CDR3 bases: TGCGCCAGCAGCCAAGGTACAGGGCCTGGAAACACCATATATTTT. It codes for CASSQGTGPGNTIYF.

The genes are TRBV5-1 and TRBJ2-2; 10 bases align to TRBD2. Trimming removed 0 bases from V and 7 bases from J; junction bases left unmatched: 9. This CDR3 contains 17 residues. CDR1 is SGHRS, CDR2 YFSETQ, per germline. CDR3: CASSLEASGSPGGELFF. The CDR3 nucleotides read TGCGCCAGCAGCTTGGAGGCTAGCGGGAGTCCGGGCGGGGAGCTGTTTTTT.

The chain is built from TRBV28 and TRBJ2-1; 11 nucleotides agree with TRBD2. V trimming: 5 bases; J trimming: 4 bases; junction bases outside the gene matches: 10. Germline-derived CDR1 and CDR2 are MDHEN and SYDVKM. The CDR3 runs 17 residues. The CDR3 sequence is CASSVVTGTSGYNEQFF. The CDR3 DNA sequence: TGTGCCAGCAGTGTCGTCACCGGGACTAGCGGATACAATGAGCAGTTCTTC.

The chain uses TRBV23-1 and TRBJ2-7; D unresolved. TRBV23-1 is given ORF status, its function remaining uncertain. The V end was cut by 1 base, the J end by 0 bases, with 10 bases between. This CDR3 has 15 amino acids. CDR3 sequence (DNA): TGCGCCAGCAGTCAATTTCGCAGGAGCTCCTACGAGCAGTACTTC. Protein product: CASSQFRRSSYEQYF.

The chain recombines TRBV5-1 with TRBJ2-5, with unresolved D. V was shortened by 1 base and J by 5 bases, with 3 bases between the two germline ends. Germline CDR1 reads SGHRS; CDR2 reads YFSETQ. The CDR3 runs to 11 residues. DNA for the CDR3: TGCGCCAGCAGCTTGAGTGAGACCCAGTACTTC. It encodes CASSLSETQYF.

The rearrangement joins TRBV7-9 to TRBJ2-1, with D perhaps TRBD2 (6 bases). Trimming shortened V by 5 bases and J by 1 base, and 21 bases separated the two germline ends. Germline V gives CDR1 SEHNR, CDR2 FQNEAQ (reference sequence). The CDR3 is 18 amino acids. This CDR3 is CASSPLLVLALSYNEQFF. The CDR3, as DNA: TGTGCCAGCAGCCCGCTTTTGGTCCTAGCGCTATCCTACAATGAGCAGTTCTTC.

The V gene is TRBV7-9, the J gene TRBJ2-1, with D tentatively TRBD2 (6 bases). V lost 6 bases, J lost 9 bases, and 9 bases lay in between. CDR3 length equals 11 residues. Germline CDR1 SEHNR, CDR2 FQNEAQ (reference sequence). The CDR3 DNA follows: TGTGCCAGCAGTATCGGGAGTGAGCAGTTCTTC. It encodes CASSIGSEQFF.

The genes are TRBV29-1 and TRBJ1-2, with a weak D call TRBD1 (6 bases). Trimming removed 3 bases at V and 4 bases at J, with 24 bases between. This CDR3 has 17 amino acids. Germline CDR1 is SQVTM and CDR2 is ANQGSEA. The CDR3 loop reads CSVDSPSGHQRSYGYTF. CDR3 in DNA: TGCAGCGTTGATTCCCCGTCGGGACACCAAAGAAGCTATGGCTACACCTTC.

The CDR3 is CASSFWTSGGSPLHF. CDR3 nucleotides: TGTGCCAGCAGCTTCTGGACGAGCGGGGGTTCACCCCTCCACTTT. The chain links TRBV5-6 to TRBJ1-6; TRBD1 is a possible D gene (5 bases). The CDR3 runs to 15 residues. CDR1 and CDR2 from the germline V gene are SGHDT and YYEEEE. The V end lost 2 bases, the J end lost 9 bases, and 15 bases lay between the germline ends.

The chain uses TRBV5-1 and TRBJ2-1; D possibly uses TRBD1 or TRBD2 (5 bases each). V was shortened by 0 bases and J by 0 bases, with 7 bases between the two germline ends. Germline CDR1 SGHRS, CDR2 YFSETQ. This CDR3 is 15 amino acids long. The CDR3 spells CASSLGGASYNEQFF. DNA of the CDR3: TGCGCCAGCAGCTTGGGAGGGGCCTCCTACAATGAGCAGTTCTTC.

V usage is TRBV7-2 and J usage is TRBJ2-1; D ambiguous. Between the trimmed V and J ends, which lost 5 bases and 7 bases, there was a span of 6 bases. The CDR3 runs 11 residues. The germline CDR1 and CDR2 sequences are SGHTA and FQGNSA. This chain's CDR3 is CASSPRNEQFF. The CDR3, as DNA: TGTGCCAGCAGCCCTAGAAATGAGCAGTTCTTC.

This rearrangement joins TRBV9 to TRBJ2-7; no clear D. The CDR3 sequence is 15 residues long. With 2 bases removed from V and 3 bases from J, the gap between germline ends came to 15 bases. CDR1 and CDR2 from the germline V gene are SGDLS and YYNGEE. CDR3 nucleotides: TGTGCCAGCAGCGTTGGAGATCTGGTCCGCTACGAGCAGTACTTC. Translation: CASSVGDLVRYEQYF. Full variable domain (outside the CDR3, taken from reference TRBV9 and TRBJ2-7): DSGVTQTPKHLITATGQRVTLRCSPRSGDLSVYWYQQSLDQGLQFLIQYYNGEERAKGNILERFSAQQFPDLHSELNLSSLELGDSALYFCASSVGDLVRYEQYFGPGTRLTVT.

The DNA for the CDR3 is TGCGCCAGCAGCCAAGAACCCATGACAGGGTCTTACGAGCAGTACTTC. It translates to CASSQEPMTGSYEQYF. This sequence joins TRBV4-1 and TRBJ2-7; 7 positions agree with TRBD1. This CDR3 is 16 amino acids long. V lost 0 bases and J lost 4; bases outside the gene matches: 9. The germline V gene has CDR1 MGHRA and CDR2 YSYEKL.

V usage is TRBV9 and J usage is TRBJ2-1; D is uncertain. Trimming stripped 4 bases from V and 2 bases from J, with 10 bases between. CDR3 length: 14 residues. Germline CDR1 SGDLS, CDR2 YYNGEE. In nucleotides, the CDR3 is TGTGCCAGCAGCCCAGCCGGCCCCTACAATGAGCAGTTCTTC. It codes for CASSPAGPYNEQFF.

This chain uses TRBV4-1 with TRBJ2-7; possible D gene TRBD1, 6 bases. The CDR3 contains 16 residues. Germline V gene sequence: CDR1 MGHRA, CDR2 YSYEKL. Trimming took off 0 bases at V and 1 base at J, with 13 bases between the two ends. The DNA for the CDR3 is TGCGCCAGCAGCCAAGATATCCCCCAGGGGTCCTACGAGCAGTACTTC. This gives the protein CASSQDIPQGSYEQYF.

V is TRBV28 and J is TRBJ1-4; D perhaps matches TRBD1 (6 bases). Germline CDR1 is MDHEN and CDR2 is SYDVKM. CDR3 length equals 13 residues. Trimming pared 6 bases from V and 2 bases from J, leaving 7 bases between. CDR3 sequence reads: CASRQGTNEKLFF. CDR3 nucleotides: TGTGCCAGCAGACAGGGTACTAATGAAAAACTGTTTTTT.

The rearrangement links TRBV6-5 to TRBJ2-5; D uncertain. CDR3 length equals 13 residues. V shed 0 bases and J shed 6 bases, with 8 bases lying between them. The germline CDR1 and CDR2 sequences are MNHEY and SVGAGI. The CDR3 nucleotides read TGTGCCAGCAGTTACTCGGGGTATAAGACCCAGTACTTC. Translation gives CASSYSGYKTQYF.

The chain carries TRBV19 and TRBJ2-7, with unresolved D. The germline CDR1 and CDR2 sequences are LNHDA and SQIVND (reference sequence). Trimming pared 3 bases from V and 2 bases from J, leaving 23 bases between. CDR3 size: 18 residues. The CDR3 reads CASSIHHPRSDSPYEQYF. The CDR3 DNA reads TGTGCCAGTAGTATTCATCACCCCAGGAGCGATTCTCCCTACGAGCAGTACTTC.

The chain uses TRBV11-3 and TRBJ2-7, with D possibly being TRBD1 (6 bases). The CDR3 runs 17 residues. CDR1 is SGHNT, CDR2 YENEEA, per germline. Trimming removed 5 bases from V and 0 bases from J, with 20 bases in between. The CDR3 coding sequence is TGTGCCAGCAGCCCCCCCTTTTGGTTGGACAGCTCCTACGAGCAGTACTTC. Translating it yields CASSPPFWLDSSYEQYF.

The chain joins TRBV18 to TRBJ2-5; tentative D call: TRBD1 (5 bases). Looked up from germline, CDR1 is KGHSH and CDR2 is LQKENI. The CDR3 has 13 amino acids. V lost 3 bases and J 1 base, leaving 6 bases between the germline ends. The CDR3 bases are TGTGCCAGCTCACCCAGGGCCCAAGAGACCCAGTACTTC. Protein sequence: CASSPRAQETQYF.

This sequence joins TRBV27 and TRBJ1-6, with D maybe TRBD1 (6 bases). The CDR3 sequence is 17 residues long. With 2 bases removed from V and 7 bases from J, the gap between germline ends came to 18 bases. CDR1 MNHEY and CDR2 SMNVEV come from the germline V gene (reference sequence). CDR3 sequence reads: CASSLRAGTQRNSPLHF. In DNA form, the CDR3 reads TGTGCCAGCAGTTTAAGGGCCGGGACACAAAGGAATTCACCCCTCCACTTT.

The rearrangement links TRBV4-3 to TRBJ2-3; 10 positions agree with TRBD2. Trimming removed 0 bases from V and 4 bases from J; junction bases left unmatched: 4. The germline V gene encodes CDR1 LGHNA and CDR2 YSLEER. This CDR3 has 16 amino acids. CDR3 loop: CASSQDLAGGPDTQYF. The CDR3 DNA reads TGCGCCAGCAGCCAAGATTTAGCGGGAGGTCCAGATACGCAGTATTTT.

The chain links TRBV10-3 to TRBJ2-3; TRBD1 agrees at 7 bases. Germline V lookup: CDR1 ENHRY, CDR2 SYGVKD. The J segment lost 0 bases and the V segment lost 5 bases, leaving 5 bases of the junction unmatched. The CDR3 consists of 15 residues. The CDR3 sequence: CAISRDRVSTDTQYF. In DNA, the CDR3 is TGTGCCATCAGTAGGGACAGAGTAAGCACAGATACGCAGTATTTT.

The chain carries TRBV5-4 and TRBJ2-5; D not certain. V gave up 3 bases and J gave up 5 bases, with 8 bases separating them. The CDR3 runs to 12 residues. In germline, CDR1 is SGHNT, CDR2 YYREEE (reference sequence). The CDR3 here is CASSSASETQYF. DNA of the CDR3: TGTGCCAGCAGCTCAGCTTCGGAGACCCAGTACTTC.

The chain recombines TRBV27 with TRBJ2-1; D is possibly TRBD2 (5 bases). The CDR3 is 15 amino acids. The germline gives CDR1 MNHEY, CDR2 SMNVEV (reference sequence). V lost 6 bases and J 2 bases, leaving 14 bases between the germline ends. This CDR3 reads CASRTLRVPYNEQFF. The CDR3 bases are TGTGCCAGCAGAACCTTGAGGGTCCCCTACAATGAGCAGTTCTTC.

CDR3 region: CASSFATEYGYTF. CDR3 nucleotide sequence: TGTGCCAGCAGTTTCGCGACCGAATATGGCTACACCTTC. The rearrangement joins TRBV28 to TRBJ1-2; D is unclear. The CDR3 sequence is 13 residues long. The V gene lost 3 bases and the J gene lost 5 bases, with 10 bases spanning the gap. Germline-derived CDR1 and CDR2 are MDHEN and SYDVKM.

The rearrangement links TRBV2 to TRBJ2-7; 7 positions agree with TRBD1. V gave up 6 bases and J gave up 3 bases; unmatched junction bases: 8. The CDR3 totals 14 residues. Germline CDR1 reads SNHLY; CDR2 reads FYNNEI. The CDR3 nucleotides are TGTGCCAGCAGCCCGACAGGGTGGCACTACGAGCAGTACTTC. Translated, it gives CASSPTGWHYEQYF.

The rearrangement joins TRBV28 to TRBJ1-2; the D is unclear. Germline CDR1 is MDHEN and CDR2 is SYDVKM. The V gene lost 6 bases and the J gene lost 4 bases, with 15 bases spanning the gap. The length of the CDR3 is 14 residues. The CDR3 DNA reads as TGTGCCAGCAGCCTGACTTCCATGCCCTATGGCTACACCTTC. Amino acids: CASSLTSMPYGYTF.

This clone was counted only a few times. V is TRBV27 and J is TRBJ2-2; D is ambiguous. In germline, CDR1 is MNHEY, CDR2 SMNVEV (reference sequence). The CDR3 has 14 amino acids. The V end was cut by 6 bases, the J end by 4 bases, with 12 bases between. The CDR3 sequence: CASRGLMSTGELFF. The DNA for the CDR3 is TGTGCCAGCAGGGGATTGATGAGCACCGGGGAGCTGTTTTTT.